The 8 T cell receptor beta chains below all came from one sample that was sequenced in a study of T cell repertoires in cytomegalovirus infection (dated by TCRdb to between 2018 and 2021). The treatment or condition label for this specimen denotes: in vitro stimulation with specific CMV peptide epitopes to enrich CMV-specific T cells. The antigens for these receptors are not known. Sequencing relied on an Illumina HiSeq 1500. In-frame beta chains were kept once TCRdb had trimmed the public reads at Q25 with fastp and called clones with MiXCR. Every CDR3 protein is listed once, alongside the most common genes and DNA of its rows. In all, the sample holds about 830,000 distinct CDR3 sequences, and 30% to 35% of those were seen once. In total, the top ten clones hold roughly 12% of the sample. Sample: cultured CD8+ T cells from PBMCs, taken from culture after CMV antigen stimulation. These receptors originate from a human donor in good health (CMV status not recorded). Some clones in this sample may be carry-over from other donors' samples.

This clonotype was counted between two and nine times. J is TRBJ1-4 and V is TRBV12-3 or TRBV12-4, with 8 bases that match TRBD1. Trimming removed 6 bases from V and 8 bases from J; junction bases left unmatched: 8. This CDR3 spans 14 amino acids. Here the CDR3 DNA reads TGTGCCAGCAGCGTCACAGGGGGGCGAGAAAAACTGTTTTTT. Its translation: CASSVTGGREKLFF.

The chain is built from TRBV10-2 and TRBJ1-1; 8 bases are shared with TRBD1. The J segment lost 1 base and the V segment lost 5 bases, leaving 6 bases of the junction unmatched. CDR3 size: 15 residues. Per the germline V gene, CDR1 is WSHSY and CDR2 is SAAADI. The CDR3 reads CASSPITGGNTEAFF. The CDR3 nucleotides read TGCGCCAGCAGTCCTATTACAGGGGGGAACACTGAAGCTTTCTTT.

CDR3 in DNA: TGTGCCAGCAGCGGGGACAGGGGGATCTATGGCTACACCTTC. This encodes CASSGDRGIYGYTF. The chain carries TRBV5-8 and TRBJ1-2, with 11 bases matching TRBD1. The CDR3 length is 14 residues. Germline CDR1 is SGHTS and CDR2 is YDEGEE. The J segment lost 4 bases and the V segment lost 4 bases, leaving 3 bases of the junction unmatched.

J is TRBJ2-1 and V is TRBV14, with 7 bases lining up with TRBD1. J lost 12 bases, V lost 5 bases, and 10 bases had no gene match. This CDR3 has 13 amino acids. Per germline, CDR1 SGHDN and CDR2 FVKESK. As DNA, the CDR3 is TGTGCCAGCAGCTTTTTTCGACGGGACAGGCAGTTCTTC. It translates to CASSFFRRDRQFF.

This clonotype was detected ten times or more. The V and J genes are TRBV7-2 and TRBJ2-6; TRBD1 might be the D (6 bases). CDR3 length equals 19 residues. Germline CDR1 is SGHTA and CDR2 is FQGNSA. Trimming pared 2 bases from V and 4 bases from J, leaving 21 bases between. The CDR3 DNA sequence: TGTGCCAGCAGCTTAAGGTTCGCACAGACAACAGGGGGGGCCAACGTCCTGACTTTC. Its protein product is CASSLRFAQTTGGANVLTF.

In its sample, this clonotype was seen a few times. V usage is TRBV2 and J usage is TRBJ2-3; D may correspond to TRBD1 or TRBD2 (5 bases each). Germline V gives CDR1 SNHLY, CDR2 FYNNEI. The CDR3 runs 16 residues. V was clipped by 8 bases and J by 1 base, with 19 bases between them. The CDR3 loop is CASRQIRGWGTDTQYF. The CDR3 coding sequence is TGTGCCAGCCGACAGATCCGGGGATGGGGCACAGATACGCAGTATTTT.

The DNA of the CDR3 is TGTGCCAGCAGCCCTTGGGCCCGCGCGAACACCGGGGAGCTGTTTTTT. Its translation: CASSPWARANTGELFF. The chain joins TRBV6-2 or TRBV6-3 to TRBJ2-2; D is uncertain. The V gene's germline CDR1 is MNHEY and CDR2 SVGEGT. CDR3 length equals 16 residues. V was shortened by 6 bases and J by 0 bases, with 14 bases between the two germline ends.

This clonotype was seen repeatedly, ten times or more. The J gene is TRBJ2-3, the V gene TRBV7-2; D gene ambiguous. The CDR3 spans 12 residues. Between the trimmed V and J ends, which lost 8 bases and 6 bases, there was a span of 12 bases. Germline V gene data show CDR1 as SGHTA and CDR2 as FQGNSA. The CDR3 coding sequence is TGTGCCAGCGAAAGAGGCGGTGATACGCAGTATTTT. It is translated as CASERGGDTQYF.